Below, 12 T cell receptor beta chains from the same sample are listed, as sequenced in a study of blood T cell repertoires in COVID-19. Data came from immunoSEQ multiplex PCR; TCRdb stores just in-frame clones and leaves some out. This table holds under 200,000 clones, 90% found once. Specimen: peripheral blood. These receptors all come from a middle-aged man with acute or convalescent COVID-19.

V gene TRBV19 combines with J gene TRBJ1-6, with 8 bases matching TRBD1. Per germline, CDR1 LNHDA and CDR2 SQIVND (reference sequence). J lost 8 bases, V lost 3 bases, and 6 bases had no gene match. The CDR3 extends over 15 amino acids. The DNA for the CDR3 is TGTGCCAGTAGTATGGACAGGGTAGGGCATTCACCCCTCCACTTT. Protein sequence: CASSMDRVGHSPLHF.

V gene TRBV18 combines with J gene TRBJ2-3, with 14 bases fitting TRBD2. With 3 bases clipped from V and 3 bases from J, the junction kept 2 bases outside the gene matches. From germline, CDR1 is KGHSH and CDR2 LQKENI. The CDR3 length is 16 residues. CDR3 sequence (DNA): TGTGCCAGCTCACCGGGGACTAGCGGGGGAACAGATACGCAGTATTTT. Amino acids: CASSPGTSGGTDTQYF.

This rearrangement joins TRBV3-1 (or the pseudogene TRBV3-2) to TRBJ2-1, with 10 bases fitting TRBD2. The germline gives CDR1 LGHDT, CDR2 YNNKEL (reference sequence). The CDR3 sequence is 18 residues long. V shed 1 base, J shed 4 bases, and the junction held 10 bases outside the gene matches. The CDR3 spells CASSQVLTPLAGYNEQFF. For the CDR3, the DNA is TGTGCCAGCAGCCAAGTTCTAACGCCACTAGCGGGGTACAATGAGCAGTTCTTC.

The genes are TRBV7-2 and TRBJ2-7; 9 nucleotides line up with TRBD2. V trimming: 3 bases; J trimming: 3 bases; junction bases outside the gene matches: 6. Germline CDR1 SGHTA, CDR2 FQGNSA. CDR3 length: 15 residues. CDR3 sequence: CASSFSGSGVYEQYF. The CDR3, as DNA: TGTGCCAGCAGCTTTAGCGGGAGTGGTGTCTACGAGCAGTACTTC.

This chain links TRBV3-1 (or the pseudogene TRBV3-2) with TRBJ2-2; TRBD2 is a possible D gene (6 bases). Germline V gene sequence: CDR1 LGHDT, CDR2 YNNKEL (reference sequence). The CDR3 has 15 amino acids. V was shortened by 4 bases and J by 1 base, with 10 bases between the two germline ends. CDR3 region: CASSRLRENTGELFF. The CDR3 nucleotides are TGTGCCAGCAGCCGTTTGCGGGAGAACACCGGGGAGCTGTTTTTT.

The chain carries TRBV14 and TRBJ2-5, with 7 bases fitting TRBD1. Germline V gene lookup returns CDR1 SGHDN and CDR2 FVKESK. The CDR3 runs 19 residues. Unmatched junction bases numbered 14, after V lost 1 base and J lost 0 bases. The CDR3 reads CASSQGSGQRLKYQETQYF. The DNA of the CDR3 is TGTGCCAGCAGCCAAGGATCGGGACAGAGATTAAAGTACCAAGAGACCCAGTACTTC.

This sequence joins TRBV6-5 and TRBJ1-2, with 9 bases identical to TRBD1. Germline assignment: CDR1 MNHEY and CDR2 SVGAGI. This CDR3 spans 16 amino acids. J gave up 4 bases and V 4 bases, and 10 bases lay outside the gene matches. The CDR3 loop is CASSSPGQGWGYGYTF. CDR3 DNA: TGTGCCAGCAGTTCGCCGGGACAGGGTTGGGGCTATGGCTACACCTTC.

The genes are TRBV7-9 and TRBJ1-2, with D unresolved. CDR3 size: 16 residues. CDR1 SEHNR and CDR2 FQNEAQ come from the germline V gene (reference sequence). The germline V and J ends were trimmed by 5 bases and 6 bases, with 22 bases remaining between them. CDR3 DNA: TGTGCCAGCAGCACCGACACCCTTCCCCCCGGGGATGGCTACACCTTC. Translating it yields CASSTDTLPPGDGYTF.

This clone appeared once. This sequence joins TRBV9 and TRBJ2-2, with D perhaps matching TRBD1 (5 bases). V was trimmed by 1 base and J by 1 base, leaving 14 bases between them. Germline loops: CDR1 SGDLS, CDR2 YYNGEE. The CDR3 runs 17 residues. In DNA form, the CDR3 reads TGTGCCAGCAGCGTATCTGGGGCTCAACTGAACACCGGGGAGCTGTTTTTT. The encoded protein is CASSVSGAQLNTGELFF.

This chain joins TRBV4-1 and TRBJ1-2; TRBD1 matches 9 bases. The CDR3 is 15 amino acids. Germline V gives CDR1 MGHRA, CDR2 YSYEKL. V shed 0 bases, J shed 8 bases, and the junction held 7 bases outside the gene matches. In DNA, the CDR3 is TGCGCCAGCAGCCAAGATTTAGGACAGGGGATCGGCTACACCTTC. Protein product: CASSQDLGQGIGYTF.

This clone is a singleton in its sample. The chain combines TRBV7-2 with TRBJ1-1; 7 nucleotides match TRBD1. Trimming at V came to 4 bases and at J to 3 bases, leaving 5 bases not matched to a gene. CDR1 is SGHTA and CDR2 is FQGNSA in the germline V gene. The CDR3 is made up of 14 amino acids. The CDR3 DNA reads TGTGCCAGCAGCTCCCGTGGGACAGACACTGAAGCTTTCTTT. It yields the protein CASSSRGTDTEAFF.

The chain combines TRBV28 with TRBJ2-5; 10 bases match TRBD1. The CDR3 runs to 16 residues. Germline trimming cut 5 bases from V and 6 bases from J; bases unmatched to any gene: 12. Germline V gene sequence: CDR1 MDHEN, CDR2 SYDVKM. CDR3 protein: CASSPIPQDRGKTQYF. The CDR3 DNA is TGTGCCAGCAGTCCCATTCCCCAGGACAGGGGGAAGACCCAGTACTTC. The whole variable domain, remainder taken from reference TRBV28 and TRBJ2-5, is DVKVTQSSRYLVKRTGEKVFLECVQDMDHENMFWYRQDPGLGLRLIYFSYDVKMKEKGDIPEGYSVSREKKERFSLILESASTNQTSMYLCASSPIPQDRGKTQYFGPGTRLLVL.